This TCR beta chain derives from a study of cytomegalovirus exposure and HLA in healthy donors. At the level of the study: Earlier findings included more than 95 million unique TCR beta sequences obtained from approximately 170 million T cells.

Germline V CDR1 and CDR2: SGHTA, FQGNSA. This CDR3 region has 13 residues. The germline V and J ends were trimmed by 3 bases and 8 bases, with 11 bases remaining between them. Vbeta (60) and Jbeta (13) primers were used in the PCR. Produced via immunoSEQ multiplex PCR; TCRdb's table is partial and in-frame only. This sample has fewer than 75,000 clones, with around four fifths found just once. This clone was observed a single time. The rearrangement uses TRBV7-2 and TRBJ2-1, with a possible D match to TRBD2 (5 bases). Sequenced material: PBMCs. The receptor comes from a woman under 40 in good health and CMV-seronegative. CDR3 loop: CASSFDYSDEQFF. The CDR3 region has the DNA TGTGCCAGCAGCTTCGACTATTCGGATGAGCAGTTCTTC. The full variable domain, in which reference TRBV7-2 and TRBJ2-1 provide the parts outside the CDR3, is GAGVSQSPSNKVTEKGKDVELRCDPISGHTALYWYRQSLGQGLEFLIYFQGNSAPDKSGLPSDRFSAERTGGSVSTLTIQRTQQEDSAVYLCASSFDYSDEQFFGPGTRLTVL.